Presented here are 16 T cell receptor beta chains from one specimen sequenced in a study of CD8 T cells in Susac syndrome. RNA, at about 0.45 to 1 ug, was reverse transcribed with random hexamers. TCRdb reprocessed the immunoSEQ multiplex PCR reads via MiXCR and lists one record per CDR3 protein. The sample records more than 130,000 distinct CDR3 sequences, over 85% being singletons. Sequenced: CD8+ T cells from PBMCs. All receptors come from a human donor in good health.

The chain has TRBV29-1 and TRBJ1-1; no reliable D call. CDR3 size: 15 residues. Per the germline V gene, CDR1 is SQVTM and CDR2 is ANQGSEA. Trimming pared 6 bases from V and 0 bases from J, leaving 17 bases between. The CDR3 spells CSVGKPEAMNTEAFF. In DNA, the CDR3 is TGCAGCGTCGGCAAGCCTGAGGCTATGAACACTGAAGCTTTCTTT.

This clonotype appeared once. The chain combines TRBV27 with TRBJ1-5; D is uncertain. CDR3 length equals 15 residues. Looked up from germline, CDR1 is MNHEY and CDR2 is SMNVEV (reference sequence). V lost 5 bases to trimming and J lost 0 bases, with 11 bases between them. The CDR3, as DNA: TGTGCCAGCAGTCCACCAGAATATAGCAATCAGCCCCAGCATTTT. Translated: CASSPPEYSNQPQHF.

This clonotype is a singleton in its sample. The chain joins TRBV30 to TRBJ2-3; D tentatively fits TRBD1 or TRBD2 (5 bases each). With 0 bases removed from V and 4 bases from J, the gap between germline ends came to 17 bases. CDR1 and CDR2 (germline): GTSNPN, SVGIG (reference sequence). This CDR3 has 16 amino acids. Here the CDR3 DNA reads TGTGCCTGGAGTGTAGGGGTGGGACCGACATCAGATACGCAGTATTTT. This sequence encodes CAWSVGVGPTSDTQYF. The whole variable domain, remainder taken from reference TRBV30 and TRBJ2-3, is SQTIHQWPATLVQPVGSPLSLECTVEGTSNPNLYWYRQAAGRGLQLLFYSVGIGQISSEVPQNLSASRPQDRQFILSSKKLLLSDSGFYLCAWSVGVGPTSDTQYFGPGTRLTVL.

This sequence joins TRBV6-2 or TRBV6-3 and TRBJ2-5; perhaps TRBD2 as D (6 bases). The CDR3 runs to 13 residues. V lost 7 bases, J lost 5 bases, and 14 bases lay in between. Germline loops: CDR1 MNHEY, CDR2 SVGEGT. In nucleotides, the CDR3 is TGTGCCAGCACCCCAGACAGCGGGGAGACCCAGTACTTC. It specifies CASTPDSGETQYF.

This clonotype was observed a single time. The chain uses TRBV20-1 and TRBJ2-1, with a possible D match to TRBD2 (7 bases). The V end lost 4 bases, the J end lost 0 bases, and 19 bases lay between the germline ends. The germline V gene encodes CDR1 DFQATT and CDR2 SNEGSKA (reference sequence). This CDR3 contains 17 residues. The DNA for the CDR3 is TGCAGTGCTACCCAAAGGGGGAGGGAGAGCTCCTACAATGAGCAGTTCTTC. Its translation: CSATQRGRESSYNEQFF.

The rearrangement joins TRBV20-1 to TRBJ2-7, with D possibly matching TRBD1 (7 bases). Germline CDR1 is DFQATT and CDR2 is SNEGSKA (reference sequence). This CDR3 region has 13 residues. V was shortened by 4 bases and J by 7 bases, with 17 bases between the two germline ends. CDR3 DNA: TGCAGTGCTACGATACAGGGGAGGTGGGAGCAGTACTTC. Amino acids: CSATIQGRWEQYF.

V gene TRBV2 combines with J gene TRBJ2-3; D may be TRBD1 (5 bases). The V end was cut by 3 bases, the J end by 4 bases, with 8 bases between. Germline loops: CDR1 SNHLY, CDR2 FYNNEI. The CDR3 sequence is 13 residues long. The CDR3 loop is CASSDQGPDTQYF. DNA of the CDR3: TGTGCCAGCAGTGACCAGGGCCCAGATACGCAGTATTTT.

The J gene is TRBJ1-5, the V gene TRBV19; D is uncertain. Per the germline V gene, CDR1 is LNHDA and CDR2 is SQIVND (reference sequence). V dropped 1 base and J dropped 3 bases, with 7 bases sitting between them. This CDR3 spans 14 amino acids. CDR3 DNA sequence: TGTGCCAGTAGTATAGTTAACATCAATCAGCCCCAGCATTTT. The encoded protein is CASSIVNINQPQHF. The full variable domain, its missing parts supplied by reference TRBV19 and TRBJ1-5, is DGGITQSPKYLFRKEGQNVTLSCEQNLNHDAMYWYRQDPGQGLRLIYYSQIVNDFQKGDIAEGYSVSREKKESFPLTVTSAQKNPTAFYLCASSIVNINQPQHFGDGTRLSIL.

The CDR3 DNA reads TGTGCCTGGAGCGAGGACTTGAGGAAGGATACGCAGTATTTT. Its translation is CAWSEDLRKDTQYF. The V gene is TRBV30, the J gene TRBJ2-3; D is perhaps TRBD2 (5 bases). The ends were cut back, 3 bases at V and 6 bases at J, with 16 bases in the middle. Germline values: CDR1 GTSNPN, CDR2 SVGIG (reference sequence). The CDR3 is made up of 14 amino acids.

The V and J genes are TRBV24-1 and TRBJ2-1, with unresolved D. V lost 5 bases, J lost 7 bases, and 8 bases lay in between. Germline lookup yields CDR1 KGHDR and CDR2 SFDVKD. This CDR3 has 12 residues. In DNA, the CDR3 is TGTGCCACCAGTGTCCACCAGAATGAGCAGTTCTTC. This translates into CATSVHQNEQFF.

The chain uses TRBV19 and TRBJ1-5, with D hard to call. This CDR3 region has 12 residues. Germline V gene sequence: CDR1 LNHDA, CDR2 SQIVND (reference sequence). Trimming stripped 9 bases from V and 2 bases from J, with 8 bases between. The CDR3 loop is CASRFGNQPQHF. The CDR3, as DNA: TGTGCCAGCCGGTTCGGCAATCAGCCCCAGCATTTT.

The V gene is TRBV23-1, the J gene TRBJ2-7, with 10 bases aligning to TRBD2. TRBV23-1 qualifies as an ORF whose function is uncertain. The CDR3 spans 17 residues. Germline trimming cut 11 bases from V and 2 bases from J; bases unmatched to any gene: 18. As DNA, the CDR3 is TGCGCCTGGAGGGCAGCCGATTGGACTAGCGGCACCTACGAGCAGTACTTC. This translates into CAWRAADWTSGTYEQYF.

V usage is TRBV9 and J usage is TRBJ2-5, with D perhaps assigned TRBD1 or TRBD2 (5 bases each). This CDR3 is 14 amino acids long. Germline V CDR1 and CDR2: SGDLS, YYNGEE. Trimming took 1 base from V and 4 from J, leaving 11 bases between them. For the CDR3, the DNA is TGTGCCAGCAGCGTATCCGGGACGGTAGAGACCCAGTACTTC. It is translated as CASSVSGTVETQYF.

CDR3 nucleotides: TGCAGCGTCGTCGATTGGCGGGGCGCAAACCTCTATGGCTACACCTTC. Translating it yields CSVVDWRGANLYGYTF. The rearrangement links TRBV29-1 to TRBJ1-2; tentatively, D is TRBD1 (5 bases). Between the trimmed V and J ends, which lost 6 bases and 4 bases, there was a span of 24 bases. Germline CDR1 reads SQVTM; CDR2 reads ANQGSEA. The CDR3 has 16 amino acids.

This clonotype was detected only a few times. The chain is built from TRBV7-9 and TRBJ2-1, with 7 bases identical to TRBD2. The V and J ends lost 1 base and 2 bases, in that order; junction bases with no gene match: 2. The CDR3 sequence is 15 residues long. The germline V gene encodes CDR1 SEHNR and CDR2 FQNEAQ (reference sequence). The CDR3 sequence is CASSLVLAAYNEQFF. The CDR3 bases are TGTGCCAGCAGCTTAGTTCTAGCGGCCTACAATGAGCAGTTCTTC.

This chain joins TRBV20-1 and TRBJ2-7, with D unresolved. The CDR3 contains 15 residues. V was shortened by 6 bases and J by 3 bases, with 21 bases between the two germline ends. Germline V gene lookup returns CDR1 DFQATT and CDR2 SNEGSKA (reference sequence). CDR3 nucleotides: TGCAGTGCCAGACCGGTATCCCAGGTCGTCTACGAGCAGTACTTC. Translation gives CSARPVSQVVYEQYF.